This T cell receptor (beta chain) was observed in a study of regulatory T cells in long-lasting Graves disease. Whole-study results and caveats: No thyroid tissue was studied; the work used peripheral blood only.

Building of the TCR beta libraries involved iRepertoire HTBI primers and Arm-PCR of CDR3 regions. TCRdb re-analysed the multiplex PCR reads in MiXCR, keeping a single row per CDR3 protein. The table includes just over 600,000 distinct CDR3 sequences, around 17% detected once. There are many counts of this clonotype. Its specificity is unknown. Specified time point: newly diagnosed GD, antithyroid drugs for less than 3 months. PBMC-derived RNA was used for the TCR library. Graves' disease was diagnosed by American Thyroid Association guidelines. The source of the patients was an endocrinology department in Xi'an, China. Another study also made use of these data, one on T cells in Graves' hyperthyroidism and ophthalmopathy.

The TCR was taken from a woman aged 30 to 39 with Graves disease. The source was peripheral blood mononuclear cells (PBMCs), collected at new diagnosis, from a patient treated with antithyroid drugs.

Here the CDR3 DNA reads TGTGCCATCAGTGTACAGCTACTAGCTGTCTCCTACAATGAGCAGTTCTTC. Its translation: CAISVQLLAVSYNEQFF. This chain uses TRBV10-3 with TRBJ2-1; TRBD2 might be the D (6 bases). V lost 4 bases and J 0 bases, leaving 16 bases between the germline ends. Germline V lookup: CDR1 ENHRY, CDR2 SYGVKD. The CDR3 totals 17 residues.